The clone carrying this TCR beta chain was detected once. What it binds is not known. The source of the sample is a study of cytomegalovirus exposure and HLA in healthy donors. Study context: Among approximately 400 genotyped donors, around 81% fell in the Caucasian-associated ancestry cluster. Findings and caveats of the study: Reportedly, cytomegalovirus status was diagnosed with high sensitivity and specificity.

Primers included in the PCR were 60 Vbeta and 13 Jbeta primers. This table comes from immunoSEQ multiplex PCR, and its TCRdb copy is limited to in-frame clones, with some not included. The sample has over 100,000 clones, 74% seen once. Trimming shortened V by 2 bases and J by 6 bases, and 10 bases separated the two germline ends. CDR1 is SEHNR, CDR2 FQNEAQ, per germline (reference sequence). CDR3 size: 14 residues. The TCR sequence derives from a male donor in good health and CMV-seronegative. V is TRBV7-9 and J is TRBJ2-2; D is possibly TRBD1 (5 bases). Sample: PBMCs. The CDR3 bases are TGTGCCAGCAGCTTAAAGGGGTCCTCCGGGGAGCTGTTTTTT. Translation gives CASSLKGSSGELFF.